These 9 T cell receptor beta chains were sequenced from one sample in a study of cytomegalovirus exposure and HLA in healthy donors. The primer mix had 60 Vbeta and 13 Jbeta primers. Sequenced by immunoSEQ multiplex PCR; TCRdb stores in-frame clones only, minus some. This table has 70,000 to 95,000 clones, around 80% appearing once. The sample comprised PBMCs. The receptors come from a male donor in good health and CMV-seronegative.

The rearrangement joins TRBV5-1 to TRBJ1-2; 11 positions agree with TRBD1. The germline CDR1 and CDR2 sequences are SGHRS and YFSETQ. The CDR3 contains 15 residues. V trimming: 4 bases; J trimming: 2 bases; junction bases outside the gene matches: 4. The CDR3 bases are TGCGCCAGCAGCATTCGGACAGGGGGCAACTATGGCTACACCTTC. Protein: CASSIRTGGNYGYTF.

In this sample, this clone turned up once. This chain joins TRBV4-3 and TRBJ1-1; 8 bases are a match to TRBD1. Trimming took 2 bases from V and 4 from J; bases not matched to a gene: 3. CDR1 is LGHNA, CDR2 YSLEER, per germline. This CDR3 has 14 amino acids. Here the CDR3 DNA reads TGCGCCAGCAGCCAAACTACAGGGGGCACTGAAGCTTTCTTT. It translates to CASSQTTGGTEAFF.

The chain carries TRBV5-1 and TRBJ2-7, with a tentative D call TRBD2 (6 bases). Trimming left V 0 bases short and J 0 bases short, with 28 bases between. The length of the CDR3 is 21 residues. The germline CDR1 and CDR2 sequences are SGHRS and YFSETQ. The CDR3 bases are TGCGCCAGCAGCTTGGACCCTCAGACTCAGATCCTAACTAGCTTCTCCTACGAGCAGTACTTC. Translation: CASSLDPQTQILTSFSYEQYF.

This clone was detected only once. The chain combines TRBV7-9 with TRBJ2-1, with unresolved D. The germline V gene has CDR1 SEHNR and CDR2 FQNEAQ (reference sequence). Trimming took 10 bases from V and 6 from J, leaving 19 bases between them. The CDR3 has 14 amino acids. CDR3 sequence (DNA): TGTGCCATCCCCCTGAGGCAGCAGCCCAATGAGCAGTTCTTC. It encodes CAIPLRQQPNEQFF.

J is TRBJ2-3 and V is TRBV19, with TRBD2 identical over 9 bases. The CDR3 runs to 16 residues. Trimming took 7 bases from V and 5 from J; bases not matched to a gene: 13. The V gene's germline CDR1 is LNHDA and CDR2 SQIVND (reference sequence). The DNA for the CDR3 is TGTGCCAGTAACCGCCCGGGGGGCGGGGGGGAAGATACGCAGTATTTT. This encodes CASNRPGGGGEDTQYF.

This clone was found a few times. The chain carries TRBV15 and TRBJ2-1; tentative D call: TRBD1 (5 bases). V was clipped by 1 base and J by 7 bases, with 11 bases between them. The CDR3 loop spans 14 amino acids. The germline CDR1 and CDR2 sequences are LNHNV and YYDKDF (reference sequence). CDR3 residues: CATSRGQKGNEQFF. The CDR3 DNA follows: TGTGCCACCAGCAGAGGACAGAAGGGAAATGAGCAGTTCTTC.

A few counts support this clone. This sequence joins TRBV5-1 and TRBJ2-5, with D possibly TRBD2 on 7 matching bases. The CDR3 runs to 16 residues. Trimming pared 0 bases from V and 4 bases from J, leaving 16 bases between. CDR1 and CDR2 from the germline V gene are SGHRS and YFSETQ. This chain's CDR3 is CASSLGWGGRRETQYF. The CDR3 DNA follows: TGCGCCAGCAGCTTGGGATGGGGGGGGCGGAGAGAGACCCAGTACTTC.

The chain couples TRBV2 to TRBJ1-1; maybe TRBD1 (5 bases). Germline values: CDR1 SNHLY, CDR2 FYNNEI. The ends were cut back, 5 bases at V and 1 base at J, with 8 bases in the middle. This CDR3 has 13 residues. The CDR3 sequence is CASSKTANTEAFF. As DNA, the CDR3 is TGTGCCAGCAGTAAGACAGCGAACACTGAAGCTTTCTTT.

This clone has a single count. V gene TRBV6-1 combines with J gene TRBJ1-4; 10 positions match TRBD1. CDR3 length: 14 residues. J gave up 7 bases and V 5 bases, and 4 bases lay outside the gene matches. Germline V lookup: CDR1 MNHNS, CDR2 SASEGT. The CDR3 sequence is CASSSGTGVEKLFF. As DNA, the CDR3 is TGTGCCAGCAGTTCCGGGACAGGGGTTGAAAAACTGTTTTTT.